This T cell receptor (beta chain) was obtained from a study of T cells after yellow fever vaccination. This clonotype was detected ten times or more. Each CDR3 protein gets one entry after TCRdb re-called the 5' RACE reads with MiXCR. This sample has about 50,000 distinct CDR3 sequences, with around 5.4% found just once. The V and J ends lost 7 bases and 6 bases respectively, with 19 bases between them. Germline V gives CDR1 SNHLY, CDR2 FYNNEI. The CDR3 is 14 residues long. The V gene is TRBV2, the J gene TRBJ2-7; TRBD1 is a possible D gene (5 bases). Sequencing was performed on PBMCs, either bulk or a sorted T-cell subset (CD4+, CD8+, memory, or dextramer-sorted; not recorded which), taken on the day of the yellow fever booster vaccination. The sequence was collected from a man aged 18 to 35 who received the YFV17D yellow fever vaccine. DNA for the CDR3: TGTGCCAGCACACCCGACCGACAGACCGGCGAGCAGTACGTC. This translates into CASTPDRQTGEQYV.